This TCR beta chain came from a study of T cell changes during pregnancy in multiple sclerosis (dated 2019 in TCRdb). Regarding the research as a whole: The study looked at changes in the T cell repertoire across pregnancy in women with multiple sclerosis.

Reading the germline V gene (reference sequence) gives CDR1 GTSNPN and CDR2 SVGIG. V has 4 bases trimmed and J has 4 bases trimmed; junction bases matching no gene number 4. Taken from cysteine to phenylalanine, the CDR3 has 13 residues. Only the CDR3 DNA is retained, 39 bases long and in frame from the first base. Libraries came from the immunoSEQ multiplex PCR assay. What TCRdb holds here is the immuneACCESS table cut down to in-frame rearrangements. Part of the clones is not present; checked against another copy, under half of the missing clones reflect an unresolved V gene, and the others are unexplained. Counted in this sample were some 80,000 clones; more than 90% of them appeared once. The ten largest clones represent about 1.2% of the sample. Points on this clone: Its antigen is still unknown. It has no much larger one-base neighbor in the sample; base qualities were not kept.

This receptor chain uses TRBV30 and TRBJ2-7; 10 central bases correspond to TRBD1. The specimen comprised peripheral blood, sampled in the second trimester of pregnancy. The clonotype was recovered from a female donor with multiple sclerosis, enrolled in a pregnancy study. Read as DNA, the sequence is TGTGCCTGGACCCGGGACAGGGGTTACGAGCAGTACTTC. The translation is CAWTRDRGYEQYF.